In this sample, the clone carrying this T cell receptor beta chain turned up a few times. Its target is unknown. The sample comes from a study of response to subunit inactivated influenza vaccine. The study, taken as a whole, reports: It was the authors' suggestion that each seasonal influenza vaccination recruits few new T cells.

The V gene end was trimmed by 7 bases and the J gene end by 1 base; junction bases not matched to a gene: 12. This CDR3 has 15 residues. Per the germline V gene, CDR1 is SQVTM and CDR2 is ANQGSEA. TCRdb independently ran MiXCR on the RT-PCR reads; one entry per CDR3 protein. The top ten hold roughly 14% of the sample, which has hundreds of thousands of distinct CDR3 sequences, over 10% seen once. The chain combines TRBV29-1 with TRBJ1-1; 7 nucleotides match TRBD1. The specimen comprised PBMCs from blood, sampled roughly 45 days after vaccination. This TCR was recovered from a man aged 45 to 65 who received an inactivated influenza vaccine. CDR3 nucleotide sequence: TGCAGCGCCCGTAGACAGGGCGGTTCGAACACTGAAGCTTTCTTT. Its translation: CSARRQGGSNTEAFF.